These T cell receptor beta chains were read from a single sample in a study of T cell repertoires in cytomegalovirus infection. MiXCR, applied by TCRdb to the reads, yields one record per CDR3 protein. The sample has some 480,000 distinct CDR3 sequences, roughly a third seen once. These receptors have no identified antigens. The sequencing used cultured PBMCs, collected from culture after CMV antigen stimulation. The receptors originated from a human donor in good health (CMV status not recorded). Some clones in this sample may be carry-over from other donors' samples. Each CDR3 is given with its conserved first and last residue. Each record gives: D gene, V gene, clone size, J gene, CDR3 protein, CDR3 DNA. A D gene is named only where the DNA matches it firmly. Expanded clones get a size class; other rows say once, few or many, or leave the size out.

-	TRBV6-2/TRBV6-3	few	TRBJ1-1	CATRLVQNTEAFF	TGTGCCACCCGGTTGGTCCAGAACACTGAAGCTTTCTTT
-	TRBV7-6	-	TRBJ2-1	CASSPAGTQSSYNEQFF	TGTGCCAGCAGCCCCGCCGGGACACAGAGCTCCTACAATGAGCAGTTCTTC
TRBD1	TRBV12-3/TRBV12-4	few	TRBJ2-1	CASSVDRFVYNEQFF	TGTGCCAGCAGTGTGGACAGGTTTGTCTACAATGAGCAGTTCTTC
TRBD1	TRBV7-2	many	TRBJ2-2	CASSQPQGWGQGTGELFF	TGTGCCAGCAGCCAGCCCCAGGGGTGGGGACAGGGAACCGGGGAGCTGTTTTTT
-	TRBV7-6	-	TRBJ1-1	CASSPGPSNTEAFF	TGTGCCAGCAGCCCCGGACCCTCGAACACTGAAGCTTTCTTT
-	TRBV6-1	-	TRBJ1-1	CASSEARARNTEAFF	TGTGCCAGCAGTGAAGCTAGGGCCCGGAACACTGAAGCTTTCTTT
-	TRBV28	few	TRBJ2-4	CASSLFLAPAKNIQYF	TGTGCCAGCAGTTTATTCCTAGCGCCAGCCAAAAACATTCAGTACTTC
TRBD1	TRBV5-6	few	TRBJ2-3	CASSLSGTGSDTQYF	TGTGCCAGCAGCTTGTCTGGGACAGGGTCAGATACGCAGTATTTT
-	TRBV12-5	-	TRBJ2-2	CASGFFGLGNTGELFF	TGTGCTAGTGGTTTTTTTGGCCTAGGGAACACCGGGGAGCTGTTTTTT
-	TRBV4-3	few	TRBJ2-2	CASSHLSGGKTGELFF	TGCGCCAGCAGCCACCTCTCTGGGGGGAAAACCGGGGAGCTGTTTTTT
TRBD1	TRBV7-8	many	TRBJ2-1	CASSLGDRGLYNEQFF	TGTGCCAGCAGCTTGGGAGACAGGGGGCTCTACAATGAGCAGTTCTTC
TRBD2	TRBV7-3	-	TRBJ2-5	CASSEGLAGVGETQYF	TGTGCCAGCAGCGAGGGACTAGCGGGAGTTGGAGAGACCCAGTACTTC
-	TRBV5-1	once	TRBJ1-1	CASRLAGEGEAFF	TGCGCCAGCAGGTTGGCAGGGGAAGGTGAAGCTTTCTTT
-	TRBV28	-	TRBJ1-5	CASSLIRQPQHF	TGTGCCAGCAGCCTGATAAGGCAGCCCCAGCATTTT
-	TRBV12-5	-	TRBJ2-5	CASGLGDLQETQYF	TGTGCTAGTGGTTTGGGGGACCTCCAAGAGACCCAGTACTTC
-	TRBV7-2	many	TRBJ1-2	CASNTQGRTDGYTF	TGTGCCAGCAACACTCAGGGCCGGACGGATGGCTACACCTTC
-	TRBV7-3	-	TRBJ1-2	CASSLAEGSGYTF	TGTGCCAGCAGCCTCGCGGAGGGCTCGGGCTACACCTTC
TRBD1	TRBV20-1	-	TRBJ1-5	CSASPDRVIGQPQHF	TGCAGTGCTAGCCCGGACAGGGTGATCGGGCAGCCCCAGCATTTT
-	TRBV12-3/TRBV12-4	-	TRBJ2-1	CASRLRDAWSNEQFF	TGTGCCAGCAGACTCCGGGACGCCTGGTCTAATGAGCAGTTCTTC
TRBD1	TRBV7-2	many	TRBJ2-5	CASSRDRGLQETQYF	TGTGCCAGCAGCAGGGACAGGGGGCTTCAAGAGACCCAGTACTTC
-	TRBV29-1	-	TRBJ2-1	CSVEPDPLPSSYNEQFF	TGCAGCGTTGAACCAGACCCCCTCCCAAGCTCCTACAATGAGCAGTTCTTC
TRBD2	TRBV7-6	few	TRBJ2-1	CASSSSGDLLAGGPQFF	TGTGCCAGCAGCTCGAGTGGGGACCTGCTAGCGGGAGGCCCCCAGTTCTTC
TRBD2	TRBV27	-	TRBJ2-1	CASSFLGTSGYEQFF	TGTGCCAGCAGTTTTCTAGGGACTAGCGGATATGAGCAGTTCTTC
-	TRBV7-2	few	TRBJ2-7	CASSLVVAGSGGYEQYF	TGTGCCAGCAGCTTAGTGGTCGCCGGGTCCGGGGGCTACGAGCAGTACTTC
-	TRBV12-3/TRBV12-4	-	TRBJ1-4	CASSQKEGILFF	TGTGCCAGCAGCCAAAAGGAGGGGATCCTGTTTTTT
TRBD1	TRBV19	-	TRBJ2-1	CASSIQQGTYNEQFF	TGTGCCAGTAGTATCCAACAGGGGACCTACAATGAGCAGTTCTTC